These T cell receptor beta chains were read from a single sample in a study of blood T cell repertoires in COVID-19. This table comes from immunoSEQ multiplex PCR, and its TCRdb copy is limited to in-frame clones, with some not included. Among around 200,000 clones, 84% were seen once, and the ten largest hold around a sixth. Sequencing was done on a sample of peripheral blood. These receptors all stem from a woman at least 80 years old with active or convalescent COVID-19. CDR3s include the opening cysteine and the closing phenylalanine or tryptophan. Fields, in order: D gene, V gene, clone size, J gene, CDR3 protein, CDR3 DNA. D genes are given only for firm matches. Clone size is stated in some rows and not others, as once, few, many or a class when expanded.

>.|TRBV21-1|.|TRBJ2-3
CASSLDSSSRFTDTQYF
TGTGCCAGCAGCTTAGACTCTTCTAGCCGTTTCACAGATACGCAGTATTTT
>TRBD2|TRBV5-3|few|TRBJ2-7
CARSLHGTSGGSYEQYF
TGTGCCAGAAGCCTACATGGGACTAGCGGGGGCTCCTACGAGCAGTACTTC
>.|TRBV5-5|.|TRBJ1-3
CASSLGGQSGNTIYF
TGTGCCAGCAGCTTGGGCGGGCAGAGCGGAAACACCATATATTTT
>.|TRBV4-3|.|TRBJ2-1
CASSQGWAPGFRYNEQFF
TGCGCCAGCAGCCAAGGCTGGGCGCCAGGGTTCCGCTACAATGAGCAGTTCTTC
>TRBD2|TRBV10-3|.|TRBJ2-3
CATGTSGRFADTQYF
TGTGCCACCGGGACTAGCGGGAGGTTTGCAGATACGCAGTATTTT
>TRBD1|TRBV10-3|.|TRBJ2-5
CAISRIGPTGDETQYF
TGTGCCATCAGTCGTATAGGTCCAACAGGGGACGAGACCCAGTACTTC
>.|TRBV12-3/TRBV12-4|.|TRBJ2-5
CASRLLIQETQYF
TGTGCCAGCAGGTTACTTATCCAAGAGACCCAGTACTTC
>TRBD1|TRBV9|.|TRBJ1-3
CASSAGQGPGNTIYF
TGTGCCAGCAGCGCAGGACAGGGTCCTGGAAACACCATATATTTT
>TRBD2|TRBV7-6|.|TRBJ2-7
CASSARVGGGYEQYF
TGTGCCAGCAGCGCACGGGTCGGGGGGGGCTACGAGCAGTACTTC
>.|TRBV5-3|.|TRBJ1-4
CAGKEGKDSEKLFF
TGTGCCGGAAAAGAGGGAAAGGACAGTGAAAAACTGTTTTTT
>.|TRBV6-5|.|TRBJ1-4
CASTRVRDKDEKLFF
TGTGCCAGCACCCGAGTTCGGGACAAGGATGAAAAACTGTTTTTT
>TRBD1|TRBV6-7|.|TRBJ1-2
CATQTGGLGSHTF
TGTGCCACCCAGACAGGGGGCTTGGGTAGCCACACCTTC
>TRBD2|TRBV29-1|few|TRBJ2-7
CSVEILAGIDYEQYF
TGCAGCGTTGAAATACTAGCGGGGATCGACTACGAGCAGTACTTC
>.|TRBV12-3/TRBV12-4|.|TRBJ1-5
CASSLAGGQPQHF
TGTGCCAGCAGTTTAGCAGGGGGTCAGCCCCAGCATTTT
>TRBD1|TRBV6-6|few|TRBJ2-7
CASRGADRGNEQYF
TGTGCCAGCAGAGGGGCAGACAGGGGCAACGAGCAGTACTTC
>TRBD1|TRBV27|.|TRBJ2-7
CASSSTGGMYEQYF
TGTGCCAGCAGTTCGACAGGGGGCATGTACGAGCAGTACTTC
>TRBD1|TRBV29-1|.|TRBJ2-7
CSVDLGTGVSYEQYF
TGCAGCGTTGATCTCGGGACAGGGGTATCCTACGAGCAGTACTTC
>.|TRBV19|.|TRBJ2-2
CASSMTGEDTGELFF
TGTGCCAGTAGTATGACGGGGGAGGACACCGGGGAGCTGTTTTTT
>TRBD1|TRBV28|.|TRBJ1-5
CASTSRQGRSNQPQHF
TGTGCCAGCACCTCAAGACAGGGGAGGTCAAATCAGCCCCAGCATTTT
>.|TRBV3-1/TRBV3-2|.|TRBJ2-2
CASSQESLGLVAKLFF
TGTGCCAGCAGCCAAGAAAGTCTGGGCCTGGTCGCGAAGCTGTTTTTT
>.|TRBV3-1/TRBV3-2|once|TRBJ2-7
CASSQGAGRFSYEQYF
TGTGCCAGCAGCCAAGGAGCCGGTAGATTCTCCTACGAGCAGTACTTC
>.|TRBV7-9|few|TRBJ2-7
CASSLTGTYEQYF
TGTGCCAGCAGCTTGACAGGAACCTACGAGCAGTACTTC
>.|TRBV7-2|.|TRBJ2-7
CASSLVRGIGVYEQYF
TGTGCCAGCAGCTTAGTTAGGGGGATCGGTGTCTACGAGCAGTACTTC
>TRBD2|TRBV2|few|TRBJ2-1
CASRPGLAGVTYNEQFF
TGTGCCAGCCGCCCTGGACTAGCGGGAGTTACGTACAATGAGCAGTTCTTC
>.|TRBV5-4|few|TRBJ1-4
CASSSSVATNEKLFF
TGTGCCAGCAGCTCGTCGGTTGCAACTAATGAAAAACTGTTTTTT
>.|TRBV6-1|.|TRBJ1-6
CASSEEGGFNSPLHF
TGTGCCAGCAGTGAAGAAGGCGGTTTCAATTCACCCCTCCACTTT
>.|TRBV21-1|.|TRBJ2-4
CASSKMPGEVDIQYF
TGTGCCAGCAGCAAAATGCCGGGAGAGGTGGACATTCAGTACTTC